The 30 T cell receptor beta chains below come from one sample, sequenced in a study of T cells expressing NK-cell markers. TCRdb re-called the 5' RACE reads; every CDR3 protein appears as one record, without DNA. The sample includes approximately 550,000 distinct CDR3 sequences. The sequencing input was blood T cells: a sorted CD56 or NKG2C T cell subset, CD4+ or CD8+ T cells, or bulk PBMC T cells (not recorded which). These receptors were obtained from a man younger than 30 in good health.

This chain joins TRBV12-3 or TRBV12-4 and TRBJ2-4; TCRdb's D call of TRBD1 is untestable without DNA. The CDR3 sequence is 13 residues long. The CDR3 protein is CASSSQSGQAQYF.

The V call is TRBV28, the J call TRBJ1-1; the TRBD1 assignment by TCRdb is unverifiable without DNA. This CDR3 spans 16 amino acids. The germline V gene encodes CDR1 MDHEN and CDR2 SYDVKM. The CDR3 sequence is CASTLPIGTGNTEAFF.

The chain joins TRBV29-1 to TRBJ2-7; the TRBD2 assignment by TCRdb is unverifiable without DNA. The CDR3 spans 15 residues. The germline V gene encodes CDR1 SQVTM and CDR2 ANQGSEA. The CDR3 here is CSVERDSGHSYEQYF.

The chain's CDR3 is CATSTPGQGAYEQFF. V is TRBV15 and J is TRBJ2-1; TCRdb reports TRBD1, a call that lacks DNA to check it against. The CDR3 sequence is 15 residues long. Germline V gene data show CDR1 as LNHNV and CDR2 as YYDKDF (reference sequence). The whole variable domain, remainder taken from reference TRBV15 and TRBJ2-1, is DAMVIQNPRYQVTQFGKPVTLSCSQTLNHNVMYWYQQKSSQAPKLLFHYYDKDFNNEADTPDNFQSRRPNTSFCFLDIRSPGLGDTAMYLCATSTPGQGAYEQFFGPGTRLTVL.

V gene TRBV14 combines with J gene TRBJ2-7; TCRdb calls TRBD1, which cannot be checked without DNA. CDR3 size: 12 residues. CDR1 is SGHDN and CDR2 is FVKESK in the germline V gene. This CDR3 is CASSHPGVEQYF.

The chain employs TRBV7-2 and TRBJ2-3; TCRdb's assignment of TRBD2 cannot be checked, as there is no DNA. The CDR3 length is 17 residues. Germline assignment: CDR1 SGHTA and CDR2 FQGNSA. CDR3 in amino acids: CASSPQAGYSSTDTQYF.

The chain employs TRBV11-2 and TRBJ2-5; TCRdb outputs TRBD1, but without DNA this stays unchecked. The CDR3 length is 15 residues. Germline V gives CDR1 SGHAT, CDR2 FQNNGV. Here the CDR3 reads CASSLGQGSGETQYF.

This chain connects TRBV7-8 to TRBJ1-1. CDR1 and CDR2 from the germline V gene are SGHVS and FQNEAQ. The CDR3 is 11 residues long. CDR3 residues: CASSSLGEAFF.

V usage is TRBV7-9 and J usage is TRBJ2-1; TCRdb's D call, TRBD1, is unchecked because there is no DNA. CDR3 size: 13 residues. The germline V gene has CDR1 SEHNR and CDR2 FQNEAQ (reference sequence). CDR3 in amino acids: CASSYPGQGQQFF.

This chain uses TRBV6-5 with TRBJ1-2; as DNA is missing, the TRBD1 call by TCRdb cannot be tested. CDR1 and CDR2 from the germline V gene are MNHEY and SVGAGI. The CDR3 length is 16 residues. The CDR3: CASSPVRDRVGYGYTF.

The gene calls are TRBV27 and TRBJ2-5. The CDR3 sequence is 15 residues long. The germline V gene has CDR1 MNHEY and CDR2 SMNVEV (reference sequence). Here the CDR3 reads CASSWLGSSQETQYF.

The rearrangement uses TRBV29-1 and TRBJ2-3. There are 14 residues in the CDR3. Germline values: CDR1 SQVTM, CDR2 ANQGSEA. The CDR3 here is CSVTTPDDTDTQYF.

This chain joins TRBV7-8 and TRBJ2-1. CDR1 and CDR2 (germline): SGHVS, FQNEAQ. This CDR3 region has 14 residues. Here the CDR3 reads CASSLSLALNEQFF.

The chain is built from TRBV7-2 and TRBJ2-5; TCRdb selects TRBD2, and the lack of DNA leaves this call unchecked. Germline assignment: CDR1 SGHTA and CDR2 FQGNSA. There are 17 residues in the CDR3. CDR3 in amino acids: CASSSSTWTSGQETQYF.

The chain couples TRBV7-3 to TRBJ1-2. There are 15 residues in the CDR3. CDR1 and CDR2 (germline): SGHTA, FQGTGA. The CDR3 loop is CASSPGGGSKHGYTF. Together with reference TRBV7-3 and TRBJ1-2, the CDR3 gives the full variable domain: GAGVSQTPSNKVTEKGKYVELRCDPISGHTALYWYRQSLGQGPEFLIYFQGTGAADDSGLPNDRFFAVRPEGSVSTLKIQRTERGDSAVYLCASSPGGGSKHGYTFGSGTRLTVV.

The rearrangement joins TRBV7-9 to TRBJ2-3; TCRdb's assignment of TRBD2 cannot be checked, as there is no DNA. The germline CDR1 and CDR2 sequences are SEHNR and FQNEAQ (reference sequence). The CDR3 loop spans 17 amino acids. The CDR3 sequence: CASSPPSGTSLTDTQYF.

The chain is built from TRBV4-2 and TRBJ2-5; TCRdb's assignment of TRBD1 cannot be checked, as there is no DNA. CDR3 length: 16 residues. Looked up from germline, CDR1 is LGHNA and CDR2 is YNFKEQ. The CDR3 protein is CASSQDSGEAQETQYF.

The CDR3: CSAGQANSPLHF. The chain uses TRBV20-1 and TRBJ1-6. The CDR3 sequence is 12 residues long. Germline V gene data show CDR1 as DFQATT and CDR2 as SNEGSKA (reference sequence).

The chain joins TRBV5-5 to TRBJ2-7. CDR3 length: 13 amino acids. CDR1 SGHKS and CDR2 YYEKEE come from the germline V gene (reference sequence). The CDR3 loop is CASSLVPSYEQYF.

The genes are TRBV27 and TRBJ2-5. Germline V CDR1 and CDR2: MNHEY, SMNVEV (reference sequence). The CDR3 has 16 residues. The CDR3 reads CASSFGSTVGVETQYF.

The V gene is TRBV12-3 or TRBV12-4, the J gene TRBJ2-1; the D call of TRBD1 rests on TCRdb alone, since no DNA is present to check it. The CDR3 spans 14 residues. This chain's CDR3 is CASGPTLANHEQFF.

The chain couples TRBV10-3 to TRBJ2-2; TCRdb indicates TRBD1, and absent DNA this call remains unverified. From germline, CDR1 is ENHRY and CDR2 SYGVKD. The CDR3 runs 16 residues. The CDR3 reads CAIRLGQTANTGELFF.

The gene calls are TRBV5-1 and TRBJ2-3; without DNA, the TCRdb call of TRBD2 cannot be checked. Per the germline V gene, CDR1 is SGHRS and CDR2 is YFSETQ. The CDR3 length is 19 residues. CDR3 residues: CASSSPGTRGEAHRDTQYF.

The rearrangement uses TRBV6-1 and TRBJ2-3. The CDR3 is made up of 14 amino acids. The germline CDR1 and CDR2 sequences are MNHNS and SASEGT. CDR3 residues: CASTGRSSTDTQYF.

The CDR3 spells CSARVLGYNSNGYTF. J is TRBJ1-2 and V is TRBV20-1. This CDR3 comprises 15 residues. Looked up from germline, CDR1 is DFQATT and CDR2 is SNEGSKA (reference sequence).

The chain has TRBV5-1 and TRBJ2-1; as DNA is missing, the TRBD2 call by TCRdb cannot be tested. The CDR3 runs to 16 residues. Germline V gene sequence: CDR1 SGHRS, CDR2 YFSETQ. CDR3 sequence reads: CASSLRGSGRAHEQFF. Variable domain in full (rest from reference TRBV5-1 and TRBJ2-1): KAGVTQTPRYLIKTRGQQVTLSCSPISGHRSVSWYQQTPGQGLQFLFEYFSETQRNKGNFPGRFSGRQFSNSRSEMNVSTLELGDSALYLCASSLRGSGRAHEQFFGPGTRLTVL.

This chain connects TRBV10-3 to TRBJ2-2; TCRdb's D call, TRBD2, is unchecked because there is no DNA. CDR1 and CDR2 from the germline V gene are ENHRY and SYGVKD. The CDR3 is made up of 14 amino acids. The CDR3 sequence is CASRTSSDTGELFF.

This chain joins TRBV20-1 and TRBJ2-7; the D call from TCRdb, TRBD1, cannot be confirmed without DNA. Germline V lookup: CDR1 DFQATT, CDR2 SNEGSKA (reference sequence). The CDR3 loop spans 13 amino acids. The chain's CDR3 is CSARVEGPYEQYF.

This sequence joins TRBV7-2 and TRBJ2-2; with no DNA, the TCRdb D assignment of TRBD2 cannot be verified. Germline V lookup: CDR1 SGHTA, CDR2 FQGNSA. The CDR3 loop spans 16 amino acids. The CDR3 loop is CASSLAFTSGTGELFF.

This chain joins TRBV20-1 and TRBJ2-6. CDR3 size: 18 residues. CDR1 DFQATT and CDR2 SNEGSKA come from the germline V gene (reference sequence). The CDR3 region is CSASPYSAGTSGANVLTF.